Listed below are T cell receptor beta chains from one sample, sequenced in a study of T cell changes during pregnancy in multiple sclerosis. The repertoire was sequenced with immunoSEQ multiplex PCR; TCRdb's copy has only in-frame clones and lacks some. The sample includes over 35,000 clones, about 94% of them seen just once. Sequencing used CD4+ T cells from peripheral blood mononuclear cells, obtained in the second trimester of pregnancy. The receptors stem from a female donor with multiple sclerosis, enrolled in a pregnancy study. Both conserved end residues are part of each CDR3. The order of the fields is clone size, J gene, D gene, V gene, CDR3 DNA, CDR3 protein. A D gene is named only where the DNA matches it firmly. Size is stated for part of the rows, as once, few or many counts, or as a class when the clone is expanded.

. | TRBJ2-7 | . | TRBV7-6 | TGTGCCAGCAGCCTTACAGGCACCACCTACGAGCAGTACTTC | CASSLTGTTYEQYF
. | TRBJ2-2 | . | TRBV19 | TGTGCCAGTAGTATAGGGAGGGGATCCGGGGAGCTGTTTTTT | CASSIGRGSGELFF
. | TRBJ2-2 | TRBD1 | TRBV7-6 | TGTGCCAGCAGCTTCCCGTCGAGGACAGGGGGCGACACCGGGGAGCTGTTTTTT | CASSFPSRTGGDTGELFF
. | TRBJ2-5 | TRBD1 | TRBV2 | TGTGCCAGCAGGGTCGATGACAGGGGCCAAGAGACCCAGTACTTC | CASRVDDRGQETQYF
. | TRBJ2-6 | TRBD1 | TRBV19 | TGTGCCAGTAGTCCCGGGACAGCTGGGGCCAACGTCCTGACTTTC | CASSPGTAGANVLTF
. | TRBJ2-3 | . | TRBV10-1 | TGCGCCAGCAGCGTAACTAGTTTCGCAGATACGCAGTATTTT | CASSVTSFADTQYF
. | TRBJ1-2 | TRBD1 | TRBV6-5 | TGTGCCAGCAGTCAACAGGGGACGTATGGCTACACCTTC | CASSQQGTYGYTF
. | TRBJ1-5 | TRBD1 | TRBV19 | TGTGCCAGTAGTATGGAGGGGGCCCGTTCCCCCCAGCATTTT | CASSMEGARSPQHF
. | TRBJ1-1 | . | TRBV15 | TGTGCCACCAGCAGAGATCTAAACACTGAAGCTTTCTTT | CATSRDLNTEAFF
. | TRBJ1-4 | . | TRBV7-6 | TGTGCCAGCAGCTTAAGGCAGGGGCGGTCTAATGAAAAACTGTTTTTT | CASSLRQGRSNEKLFF
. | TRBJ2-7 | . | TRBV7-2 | TGTGCCAGCAGCTTGCAGGGCAATTCCTACGAGCAGTACTTC | CASSLQGNSYEQYF
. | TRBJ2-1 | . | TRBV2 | TGTGCCAGCAGAGGGGCAACCTACAATGAGCAGTTCTTC | CASRGATYNEQFF
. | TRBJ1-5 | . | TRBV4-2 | TGTGCCAGCAGCCAAGACAGGGGTCAGCCCCAGCATTTT | CASSQDRGQPQHF
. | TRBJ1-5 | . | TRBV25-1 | TGTGCCAGCAGTGAAGCACAGCCCAATCAGCCCCAGCATTTT | CASSEAQPNQPQHF
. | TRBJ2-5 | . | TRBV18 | TGTGCCAGCTCACCGGACAGAAAAGAGACCCAGTACTTC | CASSPDRKETQYF
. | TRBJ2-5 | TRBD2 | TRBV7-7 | TGTGCCAGCAGCTCTAAACGACTAGCGGGTACGGAGACCCAGTACTTC | CASSSKRLAGTETQYF
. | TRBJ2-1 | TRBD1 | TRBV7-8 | TGTGCCAGCAGCTTAGCCAGGGGGACGTACAATGAGCAGTTCTTC | CASSLARGTYNEQFF
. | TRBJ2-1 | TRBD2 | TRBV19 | TGTGCCAGTAGTTCGACTAGCTTTAGCTCCTACAATGAGCAGTTCTTC | CASSSTSFSSYNEQFF
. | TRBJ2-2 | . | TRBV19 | TGTGCCAGTAGTATAGCCCTTGGACAGACCGGGGAGCTGTTTTTT | CASSIALGQTGELFF
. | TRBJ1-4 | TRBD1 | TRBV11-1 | TGTGCCAGCAGCGAACAGGGGGCGCTTCGTACAACTAATGAAAAACTGTTTTTT | CASSEQGALRTTNEKLFF
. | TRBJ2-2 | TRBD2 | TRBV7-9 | TGTGCCAGCAGTAGCGGGCTGAACACCGGGGAGCTGTTTTTT | CASSSGLNTGELFF
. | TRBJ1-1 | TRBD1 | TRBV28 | TGTGCCAGCACGAGGGGAGACAGGGCCCTGAACACTGAAGCTTTCTTT | CASTRGDRALNTEAFF
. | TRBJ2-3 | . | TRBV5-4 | TGTGCCAGCAGCCGCACTTCAAGGACATGGAAGGGTGATACGCAGTATTTT | CASSRTSRTWKGDTQYF
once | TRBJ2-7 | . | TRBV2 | TGTGCCAGCAGTGGGGTGGCAGGCCGTAGCTCCTACGAGCAGTACTTC | CASSGVAGRSSYEQYF
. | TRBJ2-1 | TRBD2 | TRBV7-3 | TGTGCCAGCAGTTTTGGGGGGGGGACTAGCGGGACTAATGAGCAGTTCTTC | CASSFGGGTSGTNEQFF
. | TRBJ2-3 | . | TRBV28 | TGTGCCAGCAGGGTGGGTGGGAGTGCCCCCGGGGCAGATACGCAGTATTTT | CASRVGGSAPGADTQYF
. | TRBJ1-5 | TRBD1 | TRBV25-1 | TGTGCCAGCAGTGAATCGGGACAGGGCTCGCCCCAGCATTTT | CASSESGQGSPQHF
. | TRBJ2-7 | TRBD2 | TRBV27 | TGTGCCAGCAGTTTATTGATGTCTAGCGGGGCCTACGAGCAGTACTTC | CASSLLMSSGAYEQYF
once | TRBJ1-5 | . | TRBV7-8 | TGTGCCAGCAGCTTAAGGCGGGGGGACAATCAGCCCCAGCATTTT | CASSLRRGDNQPQHF
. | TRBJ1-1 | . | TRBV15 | TGTGCCACCAGCAGAGATGGGCTCACTGAAGCTTTCTTT | CATSRDGLTEAFF
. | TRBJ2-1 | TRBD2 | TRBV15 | TGTGCCACCAGCAGAGGCGGACTAGCGGGGAATGAGCAGTTCTTC | CATSRGGLAGNEQFF
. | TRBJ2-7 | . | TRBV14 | TGTGCCAGCAGCCAAGTCACGGACTGGAGCTCCTACGAGCAGTACTTC | CASSQVTDWSSYEQYF
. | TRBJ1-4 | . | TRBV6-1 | TGTGCCAGCTCGTACCCCGGGACAACTAATGAAAAACTGTTTTTT | CASSYPGTTNEKLFF
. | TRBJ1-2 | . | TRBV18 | TGTGCCAGCTCACCCATACAGGTTGCGGCTAACTATGGCTACACCTTC | CASSPIQVAANYGYTF
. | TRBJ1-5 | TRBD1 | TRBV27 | TGTGCCAGCAGTCCGTACAGGGGGGTCGCCGATCAGCCCCAGCATTTT | CASSPYRGVADQPQHF
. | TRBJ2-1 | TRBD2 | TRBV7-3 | TGTGCCAGCAGCACGAGCGGGAACTCCTACAATGAGCAGTTCTTC | CASSTSGNSYNEQFF
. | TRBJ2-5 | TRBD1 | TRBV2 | TGTGCCAGCAGCGTAGGGACAGGGAAAGAGACCCAGTACTTC | CASSVGTGKETQYF
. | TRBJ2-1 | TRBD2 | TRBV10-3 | TGTGCCATCAGCGATCCCGGGACTAGCGGTTACAATGAGCAGTTCTTC | CAISDPGTSGYNEQFF
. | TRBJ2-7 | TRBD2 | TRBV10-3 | TGTGCCATCAGTGAGTCGAAGGGACTAGCGGGAATCTACGAGCAGTACTTC | CAISESKGLAGIYEQYF
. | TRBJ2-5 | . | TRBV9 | TGTGCCAGCAGCGTAGCGGGTAGGGGCAGCCGCGAGACCCAGTACTTC | CASSVAGRGSRETQYF
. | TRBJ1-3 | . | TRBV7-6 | TGTGCCAGCAGCTTATTAAGGGGTTCGGGAAACACCATATATTTT | CASSLLRGSGNTIYF
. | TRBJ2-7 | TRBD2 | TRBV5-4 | TGTGCCAGCAGTCACCATAGCGGGAGGCGGGACGAGCAGTACTTC | CASSHHSGRRDEQYF
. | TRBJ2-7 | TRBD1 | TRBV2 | TGTGCCAGCGGACAGGGGAGGTACGAGCAGTACTTC | CASGQGRYEQYF
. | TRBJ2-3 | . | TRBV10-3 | TGTGCCATCAGCTGGACTACCCCCGATACGCAGTATTTT | CAISWTTPDTQYF
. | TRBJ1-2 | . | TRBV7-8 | TGTGCCAGCAGCTCGGTGGAGGGGCGCTATTTAGGGGGCTACACCTTC | CASSSVEGRYLGGYTF
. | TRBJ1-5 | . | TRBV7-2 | TGTGCCAGCAGCTTAGAAGGGAAGGGGGTGCCCCAGCATTTT | CASSLEGKGVPQHF
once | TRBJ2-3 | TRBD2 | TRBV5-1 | TGCGCCAGCAGCTCCTGGACTAGCGGGAAGGTTACAGATACGCAGTATTTT | CASSSWTSGKVTDTQYF
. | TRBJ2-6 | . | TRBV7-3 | TGTGCCAGCAGCCAGACAGAGCGCCCATCCGGGGCCAACGTCCTGACTTTC | CASSQTERPSGANVLTF
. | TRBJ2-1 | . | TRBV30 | TGTGCCTGGAGTGGCGGCCGCGATAGCGCCTCAACCTCCTACAATGAGCAGTTCTTC | CAWSGGRDSASTSYNEQFF
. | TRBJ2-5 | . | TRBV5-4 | TGTGCCAGCAGATCCGGAGGTCAACAAGAGACCCAGTACTTC | CASRSGGQQETQYF